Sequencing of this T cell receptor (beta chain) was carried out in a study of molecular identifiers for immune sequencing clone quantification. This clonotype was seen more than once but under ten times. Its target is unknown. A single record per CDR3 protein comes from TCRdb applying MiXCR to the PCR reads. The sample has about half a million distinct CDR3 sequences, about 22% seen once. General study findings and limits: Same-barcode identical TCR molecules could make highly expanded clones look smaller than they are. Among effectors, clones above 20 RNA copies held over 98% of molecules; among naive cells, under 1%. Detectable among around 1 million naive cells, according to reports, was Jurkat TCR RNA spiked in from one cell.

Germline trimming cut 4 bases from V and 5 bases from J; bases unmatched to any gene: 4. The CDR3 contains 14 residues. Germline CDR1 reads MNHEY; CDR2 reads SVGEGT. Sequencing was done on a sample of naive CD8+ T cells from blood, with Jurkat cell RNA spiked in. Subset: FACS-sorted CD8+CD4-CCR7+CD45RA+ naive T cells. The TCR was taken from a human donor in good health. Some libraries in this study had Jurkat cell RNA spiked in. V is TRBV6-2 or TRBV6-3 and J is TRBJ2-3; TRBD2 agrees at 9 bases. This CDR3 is CASSFLAGRDTQYF. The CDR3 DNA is TGTGCCAGCAGTTTTCTAGCGGGAAGAGATACGCAGTATTTT.